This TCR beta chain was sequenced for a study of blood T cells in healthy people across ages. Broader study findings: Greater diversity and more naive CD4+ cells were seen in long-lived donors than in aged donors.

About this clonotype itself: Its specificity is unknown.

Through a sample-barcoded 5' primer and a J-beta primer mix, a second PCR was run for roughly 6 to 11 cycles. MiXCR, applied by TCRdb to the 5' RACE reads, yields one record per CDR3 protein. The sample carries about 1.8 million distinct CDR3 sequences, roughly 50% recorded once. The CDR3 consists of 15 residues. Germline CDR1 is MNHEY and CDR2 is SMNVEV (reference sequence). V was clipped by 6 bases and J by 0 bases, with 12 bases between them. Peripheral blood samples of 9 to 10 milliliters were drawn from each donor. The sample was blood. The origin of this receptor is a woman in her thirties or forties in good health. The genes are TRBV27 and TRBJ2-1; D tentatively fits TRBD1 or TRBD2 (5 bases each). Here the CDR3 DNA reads TGTGCCAGCAGCCACCGGGACGTCTCCTACAATGAGCAGTTCTTC. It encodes CASSHRDVSYNEQFF.